Listed below are T cell receptor beta chains from one sample, sequenced in a study of OX40 agonist ivuxolimab in advanced cancers. The assay was immunoSEQ multiplex PCR, and TCRdb's table has in-frame clones only and misses some. The sample lists 55,000 to 70,000 clones, about 83% seen once, with approximately 4.5% in the top ten. The sequences come from CD4+ or CD8+ T cells sorted from blood, collected in a trial of the OX40 agonist ivuxolimab. Source of these receptors: an adult with an advanced solid tumor such as melanoma, head and neck, liver or kidney cancer. Each CDR3 is given with its conserved first and last residue. The order of the fields is clone size, J gene, D gene, V gene, CDR3 DNA, CDR3 protein. A D gene is named only where the DNA matches it firmly. Clone sizes are given selectively: once, few, many, or a class where the clone is expanded.

NA | TRBJ2-5 | NA | TRBV5-4 | TGTGCCAGCACCCTCAGGGGCGCGGAGACCCAGTACTTC | CASTLRGAETQYF
few | TRBJ2-2 | NA | TRBV9 | TGTGCCAGCAGCGCCAGCGGGTATTACACCGGGGAGCTGTTTTTT | CASSASGYYTGELFF
NA | TRBJ2-7 | NA | TRBV7-2 | TGTGCCAGCAGCTTCGGTATTGGGGGCGAGCAGTACTTC | CASSFGIGGEQYF
few | TRBJ1-1 | NA | TRBV28 | TGTGCCAGCAGGGCTCAGGGGATTCGCACTGAAGCTTTCTTT | CASRAQGIRTEAFF
NA | TRBJ2-1 | TRBD2 | TRBV27 | TGTGCCAGCAGTCCCCCGTCGGCTAGCGGACGCGATGAGCAGTTCTTC | CASSPPSASGRDEQFF
NA | TRBJ2-7 | TRBD2 | TRBV27 | TGTGCCAGCAGTAAAATAGCGGGAGCGTACGAGCAGTACTTC | CASSKIAGAYEQYF
NA | TRBJ2-1 | NA | TRBV21-1 | TGTGCCAGCAGCATTCCTAGCTCACGAGAGGATGAGCAGTTCTTC | CASSIPSSREDEQFF
NA | TRBJ2-7 | TRBD1 | TRBV28 | TGTGCCAGCAGTCCACCCGCCGGGACAGACTACGAGCAGTACTTC | CASSPPAGTDYEQYF
NA | TRBJ1-2 | NA | TRBV5-1 | TGCGCCAGCAGCTTTGACAGCAACTATGGCTACACCTTC | CASSFDSNYGYTF
NA | TRBJ2-3 | NA | TRBV30 | TGTGCCTGGAGTGCGGGAGTCTCAGATACGCAGTATTTT | CAWSAGVSDTQYF
NA | TRBJ1-2 | TRBD1 | TRBV5-6 | TGTGCCAGCAGCATTGGACAGGAAGCTAACTATGGCTACACCTTC | CASSIGQEANYGYTF
NA | TRBJ2-5 | TRBD2 | TRBV9 | TGTGCCAGCAGCGACGGACTAGCGGGGGGCTTCCAAGAGACCCAGTACTTC | CASSDGLAGGFQETQYF
NA | TRBJ1-3 | NA | TRBV29-1 | TGCAGCGTTGAGGAGACGGTAGGAAACACCATATATTTT | CSVEETVGNTIYF
NA | TRBJ1-2 | TRBD1 | TRBV2 | TGTGCCAGCAACCTCGACAGGGGAAAAGGCTACACCTTC | CASNLDRGKGYTF
NA | TRBJ2-1 | TRBD2 | TRBV18 | TGTGCCAGCTCACCCGGGACTAGCGGGCTTTACAATGAGCAGTTCTTC | CASSPGTSGLYNEQFF
NA | TRBJ2-7 | NA | TRBV11-2 | TGTGCCAGCAGCTTAGCGCGACAGGTCGCTGAGCAGTACTTC | CASSLARQVAEQYF
NA | TRBJ2-6 | TRBD2 | TRBV7-3 | TGTGCCAGCAGCCCTGGCGGGGGTGGGGCCAACGTCCTGACTTTC | CASSPGGGGANVLTF
NA | TRBJ1-5 | NA | TRBV28 | TGTGCCAGCAGTACCCTCTGGGGGGGCAATCAGCCCCAGCATTTT | CASSTLWGGNQPQHF
NA | TRBJ2-2 | NA | TRBV10-3 | TGTGCCATCAAATCTTCGGAACTAATAAACACCGGGGAGCTGTTTTTT | CAIKSSELINTGELFF
NA | TRBJ1-2 | NA | TRBV29-1 | TGCAGCGCTCCCGAAGGGGATAACTATGGCTACACCTTC | CSAPEGDNYGYTF
NA | TRBJ1-6 | TRBD1 | TRBV28 | TGTGCCAGCACCCCGACAGGGGATAATTCACCCCTCCACTTT | CASTPTGDNSPLHF